The text below deals with one TCR beta chain. The antigen remains undetermined. These data are taken from a study of T cell responses to AZD1222 COVID-19 vaccine. Study summary: Pooling was applied to second doses at about 4 or about 12 weeks.

Data came from immunoSEQ multiplex PCR; TCRdb stores just in-frame clones and leaves some out. Of about 120,000 clones listed, roughly 88% are singletons. Study-wide points: Researchers report vaccine-associated CD4 TCRs spanning spike, with dominance at 160-218 and 743-854. Seropositivity was recorded at baseline in only a handful of AZD1222 recipients. A rise in Spike-specific TCR breadth and depth followed two AZD1222 doses.

Per germline, CDR1 ENHRY and CDR2 SYGVKD. J gave up 4 bases and V 8 bases, and 3 bases lay outside the gene matches. The CDR3 has 12 residues. The material was peripheral blood, obtained on day 0 of AZD1222 vaccination. This receptor was taken from an adult in good health. The chain uses TRBV10-3 and TRBJ2-3; 7 nucleotides line up with TRBD1. The CDR3 is CAISGQADTQYF. CDR3 DNA sequence: TGTGCCATCTCAGGACAGGCAGATACGCAGTATTTT.